Listed below are T cell receptor beta chains from one sample, sequenced in a study of cytomegalovirus exposure and HLA in healthy donors. The repertoire was sequenced with immunoSEQ multiplex PCR; TCRdb's copy has only in-frame clones and lacks some. The sample table includes about 200,000 clones. Sequencing was carried out using PBMCs. These receptors all stem from a girl aged 2 to 9 in good health and CMV-seropositive. The CDR3 runs from the conserved cysteine through the conserved F or W. The D gene is left open where the match is weak.

DNA	CDR3	V	J	D
TGCGCCAGCAGCCCAGCCGGGACAGGCTACTCCTACGAGCAGTACTTC	CASSPAGTGYSYEQYF	TRBV4-1	TRBJ2-7	TRBD1
TGCAGCGTTACGGGACAGGGGGCGAACACCGGGGAGCTGTTTTTT	CSVTGQGANTGELFF	TRBV29-1	TRBJ2-2	TRBD1
TGCGCCAGCAGCCAACCGGGACAGGGTCACCGCGAGCAGTACTTC	CASSQPGQGHREQYF	TRBV4-1	TRBJ2-7	TRBD1
TGTGCCTGGAGTGTACTAGAGACCCAGTACTTC	CAWSVLETQYF	TRBV30	TRBJ2-5	-
TGCGCCAGCAGCACAGGGGGCTTCCTGAACACTGAAGCTTTCTTT	CASSTGGFLNTEAFF	TRBV10-2	TRBJ1-1	TRBD1
TGTGCCAGCAGTGACGGGGGGACAGCCTATGGCTACACCTTC	CASSDGGTAYGYTF	TRBV6-4	TRBJ1-2	TRBD1
TGTGCCAGTATGGTAACCGGTTCCTACGAGCAGTACTTC	CASMVTGSYEQYF	TRBV19	TRBJ2-7	-
TGTGCCAGCAGCTTTTCCAGGAACTCTGGGGCCAACGTCCTGACTTTC	CASSFSRNSGANVLTF	TRBV5-4	TRBJ2-6	-
TGTGCCAGCCACTTAGCGTGGGACAATGAGCAGTTCTTC	CASHLAWDNEQFF	TRBV6-5	TRBJ2-1	-
TGTGCCAGCAGTTTTCCAGGGGATGGCTACACCTTC	CASSFPGDGYTF	TRBV28	TRBJ1-2	-
TGCGCCAGCAGTTCTATCGGGACTAGCGGGAGAGCTAGCTCCTACAATGAGCAGTTCTTC	CASSSIGTSGRASSYNEQFF	TRBV5-1	TRBJ2-1	TRBD2
TGTGCCAGCAGCTTAGGGGGGATGACTAGCGGGAGGCCCCAAGAGACCCAGTACTTC	CASSLGGMTSGRPQETQYF	TRBV7-2	TRBJ2-5	TRBD2
TGCGCCAGCAGCCAATCTAGCGGGAAATCTAAGAATGAGCAGTTCTTC	CASSQSSGKSKNEQFF	TRBV4-1	TRBJ2-1	TRBD2
TGTGCCAGCAAGCGGCAAGAGACCCAGTACTTC	CASKRQETQYF	TRBV2	TRBJ2-5	-
TGTGCCAGCAGCTTAGATGGGGGGAGGAATGAAAAACTGTTTTTT	CASSLDGGRNEKLFF	TRBV11-2	TRBJ1-4	-
TGTGCCAGCAGCCAATCTCAGGGGAGGGGTGATCAGCCCCAGCATTTT	CASSQSQGRGDQPQHF	TRBV16	TRBJ1-5	-
TGTGCCAGCAGTTCTAGCGGGAGGAGAACCGGGGAGCTGTTTTTT	CASSSSGRRTGELFF	TRBV5-4	TRBJ2-2	TRBD2
TGTGCTATCGCGCAGGGCGGCGAAAAACTGTTTTTT	CAIAQGGEKLFF	TRBV10-3	TRBJ1-4	-
TGTGCCAGCACCGCCATCCAATTCGGCGAGCAGTACTTC	CASTAIQFGEQYF	TRBV28	TRBJ2-7	-
TGTGCCAGCCCAGGGGCCCAAGAGACCCAGTACTTC	CASPGAQETQYF	TRBV6-7	TRBJ2-5	-
TGCGCCAGCAGCCAGGACAGGCCCCAGGGTACGCAGTATTTT	CASSQDRPQGTQYF	TRBV5-1	TRBJ2-3	TRBD1
TGTGCCAGCAGCTTCCCTACAGGGGGCCCTGAAGCTTTCTTT	CASSFPTGGPEAFF	TRBV11-2	TRBJ1-1	TRBD1
TGTGCCAGTAGTATTAGTAAGCGGGTTACTGAAGCTTTCTTT	CASSISKRVTEAFF	TRBV19	TRBJ1-1	-
TGCGCCAGCAGCCAAACACCCCTGGGACAGGGGGCGAACGAGCAGTACTTC	CASSQTPLGQGANEQYF	TRBV5-1	TRBJ2-7	TRBD1
TGTGCCAGCAACCGATCGGAGGGGAAAGGGATTTACGAGCAGTACTTC	CASNRSEGKGIYEQYF	TRBV5-4	TRBJ2-7	-
TGTGCCAGCAGCTTAGACCCTGGAGCCGCTGGAAACACCATATATTTT	CASSLDPGAAGNTIYF	TRBV7-2	TRBJ1-3	-
TGTGCCAGCAGCTATCGGACTAGGGCAGATACGCAGTATTTT	CASSYRTRADTQYF	TRBV11-2	TRBJ2-3	TRBD2
TGCAGCGTTGGTACGTGGGCCTCAACCTACGAGCAGTACTTC	CSVGTWASTYEQYF	TRBV29-1	TRBJ2-7	-
TGTGCCAGCAGCTTAGCCCTACTAGCGGGACTGACCAATGAGCAGTTCTTC	CASSLALLAGLTNEQFF	TRBV7-2	TRBJ2-1	TRBD2
TGCGCCAGCAGCCACCGTCGCGGGAGACGGCGAGAGACCCAGTACTTC	CASSHRRGRRRETQYF	TRBV4-1	TRBJ2-5	TRBD2
TGCGCCAGCAGTGCCCTGAGCTCCTACGAGCAGTACTTC	CASSALSSYEQYF	TRBV10-2	TRBJ2-7	-
TGTGCCAGCAGCCGCTTGGGACAGGGGCTATGGGTGTATGATCAGCCCCAGCATTTT	CASSRLGQGLWVYDQPQHF	TRBV7-2	TRBJ1-5	TRBD1
TGTGCCAGCAGCCGACCGGGACTAGCGTCTTACAATGAGCAGTTCTTC	CASSRPGLASYNEQFF	TRBV11-2	TRBJ2-1	TRBD2
TGTGCCAGCAGTGTTTGGCTAGCGATTCCTGAGCAGTTCTTC	CASSVWLAIPEQFF	TRBV2	TRBJ2-1	-
TGTGCCAGCCTTAGTCCCGGGACAGGGGCCATGAACACCGGGGAGCTGTTTTTT	CASLSPGTGAMNTGELFF	TRBV28	TRBJ2-2	TRBD1
TGCGCCAGCAGTGTCCTTCACAGGGGACTTCGCTTCACAGATACGCAGTATTTT	CASSVLHRGLRFTDTQYF	TRBV10-1	TRBJ2-3	-
TGTGCCAGCAGTTCTCCGGGACAGGGGGACTATGGCTACACCTTC	CASSSPGQGDYGYTF	TRBV28	TRBJ1-2	TRBD1
TGCGCCAGCAGCATAGGGACAGCGTCCTATGGCTACACCTTC	CASSIGTASYGYTF	TRBV5-1	TRBJ1-2	TRBD1
TGTGCCAGCAGTTACTCGGCTTTGAGGGATGGCTACACCTTC	CASSYSALRDGYTF	TRBV6-6	TRBJ1-2	-
TGTGCCATCACCACGGACAGGGATCATGGCTACACCTTC	CAITTDRDHGYTF	TRBV10-3	TRBJ1-2	TRBD1
TGTGCCAGTACTCTATACCCCGACGGACAGGGAGGTGGGGACACTGAAGCTTTCTTT	CASTLYPDGQGGGDTEAFF	TRBV19	TRBJ1-1	TRBD1
TGTGCCAGCAGTTTAGTGACAGGGGCCTACAATGAGCAGTTCTTC	CASSLVTGAYNEQFF	TRBV28	TRBJ2-1	TRBD1
TGTGCCAGTGGACTAGCGGGGAGCTCCTACAATGAGCAGTTCTTC	CASGLAGSSYNEQFF	TRBV19	TRBJ2-1	TRBD2
TGTGCCAGCAGTGAAAGGGCACTAGCGGGAGGAAGTATAGGCTACGAGCAGTACTTC	CASSERALAGGSIGYEQYF	TRBV6-4	TRBJ2-7	TRBD2
TGTGCCAGCAGCGGCCAAGCGGGTCCCTCCTACAATGAGCAGTTCTTC	CASSGQAGPSYNEQFF	TRBV9	TRBJ2-1	-
TGTGCCAGCAGTTTAAATCGGGGCTCCTACAATGAGCAGTTCTTC	CASSLNRGSYNEQFF	TRBV27	TRBJ2-1	-
TGCGCCAGCAGCTTAAATCCGACGGGCTCTGGAAACACCATATATTTT	CASSLNPTGSGNTIYF	TRBV5-1	TRBJ1-3	-
TGTGCCAGCTCCATAGCGGGAGGCTCCTACAATGAGCAGTTCTTC	CASSIAGGSYNEQFF	TRBV6-6	TRBJ2-1	TRBD2
TGTGCCACCTCGCCGACTGCGGTGGGAAACACCATATATTTT	CATSPTAVGNTIYF	TRBV10-3	TRBJ1-3	-
TGTGCCAGTAGTGGCCGACAGGGGATAGATGGCTACACCTTC	CASSGRQGIDGYTF	TRBV19	TRBJ1-2	TRBD1
TGTGCCAGCAGCTTTAGACAGAACTATGGCTACACCTTC	CASSFRQNYGYTF	TRBV5-6	TRBJ1-2	-
TGCGCCAGCAGCTTGGAAGCGGGATTGAATGAGCAGTTCTTC	CASSLEAGLNEQFF	TRBV5-1	TRBJ2-1	TRBD2
TGTGCCAGCAGCTTAGACAGTACTAGCGGGAGGAACAATGAGCAGTTCTTC	CASSLDSTSGRNNEQFF	TRBV11-3	TRBJ2-1	TRBD2
TGTGCCAGCCCTGGGTGCAGGGGGGTTATGAACACTGAAGCTTTCTTT	CASPGCRGVMNTEAFF	TRBV6-8	TRBJ1-1	TRBD1
TGTGCCAGCGGCAAGAGGATGAACACTGAAGCTTTCTTT	CASGKRMNTEAFF	TRBV7-9	TRBJ1-1	-
TGTGCCAGCAGTCGGGGGGTCGGCGAGCAGTACTTC	CASSRGVGEQYF	TRBV6-5	TRBJ2-7	TRBD2